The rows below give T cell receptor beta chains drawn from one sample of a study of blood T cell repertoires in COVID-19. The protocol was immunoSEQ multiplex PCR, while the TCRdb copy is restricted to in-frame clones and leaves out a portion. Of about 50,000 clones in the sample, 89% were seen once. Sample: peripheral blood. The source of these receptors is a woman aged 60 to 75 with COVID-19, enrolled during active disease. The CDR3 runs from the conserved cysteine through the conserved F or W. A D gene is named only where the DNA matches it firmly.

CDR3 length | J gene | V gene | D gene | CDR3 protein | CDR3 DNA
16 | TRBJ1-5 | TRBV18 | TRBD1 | CASSPLGTETNQPQHF | TGTGCCAGCTCACCGCTCGGGACAGAGACTAATCAGCCCCAGCATTTT
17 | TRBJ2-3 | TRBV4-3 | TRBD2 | CASSQDPGLASTDTQYF | TGCGCCAGCAGCCAAGACCCCGGACTAGCGTCCACAGATACGCAGTATTTT
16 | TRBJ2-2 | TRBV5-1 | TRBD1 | CASSPTGQGHYGELFF | TGCGCCAGCAGTCCTACGGGACAGGGTCATTACGGGGAGCTGTTTTTT
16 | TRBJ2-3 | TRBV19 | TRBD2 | CASTGGASPSTDTQYF | TGTGCCAGTACGGGGGGGGCATCCCCTAGCACAGATACGCAGTATTTT
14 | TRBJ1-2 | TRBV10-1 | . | CASSEGHGPYGYTF | TGCGCCAGCAGTGAGGGACACGGTCCTTATGGCTACACCTTC
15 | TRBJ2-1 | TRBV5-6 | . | CASSLDGSGYNEQFF | TGTGCCAGCAGCTTGGATGGTAGCGGATACAATGAGCAGTTCTTC
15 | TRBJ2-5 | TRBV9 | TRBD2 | CASSVGGGPAETQYF | TGTGCCAGCAGCGTAGGCGGGGGGCCCGCAGAGACCCAGTACTTC
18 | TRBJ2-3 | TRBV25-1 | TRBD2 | CASSSVTGTSGSTDTQYF | TGTGCCAGCAGTTCCGTTACCGGGACTAGCGGAAGCACAGATACGCAGTATTTT
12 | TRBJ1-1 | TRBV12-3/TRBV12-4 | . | CASSLGGPEAFF | TGTGCCAGCAGTTTGGGGGGACCTGAAGCTTTCTTT
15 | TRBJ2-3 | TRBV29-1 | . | CSVTKQGTGTDTQYF | TGCAGCGTCACCAAACAAGGCACAGGCACAGATACGCAGTATTTT
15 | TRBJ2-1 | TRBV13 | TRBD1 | CASSLIGQGGNEQFF | TGTGCCAGCAGCTTAATCGGACAGGGAGGCAATGAGCAGTTCTTC
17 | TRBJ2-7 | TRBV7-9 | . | CASSPAEGGPNGVEQYF | TGTGCCAGCAGCCCTGCCGAGGGGGGGCCAAACGGGGTCGAGCAGTACTTC